Listed here are 20 T cell receptor beta chains from one sample, sequenced in a study of blood T cell repertoires in COVID-19. Profiling relied on immunoSEQ multiplex PCR, and the TCRdb table lists in-frame clones only, not all of them. The table records around 100,000 clones, over 75% of them present only once. Sequenced material: peripheral blood. These receptors were obtained from a man between 25 and 39 years old in a cohort sampled during active COVID-19.

The rearrangement joins TRBV2 to TRBJ2-2, with a tentative D call TRBD1 (5 bases). This CDR3 spans 14 amino acids. Trimming stripped 6 bases from V and 3 bases from J, with 11 bases between. The germline V gene encodes CDR1 SNHLY and CDR2 FYNNEI. The CDR3 region is CASSRQPDTGELFF. The CDR3 bases are TGTGCCAGCAGCCGACAGCCAGACACCGGGGAGCTGTTTTTT.

This chain uses TRBV9 with TRBJ1-2; perhaps TRBD1 as D (5 bases). The CDR3 consists of 15 residues. Germline V gives CDR1 SGDLS, CDR2 YYNGEE. V was clipped by 1 base and J by 7 bases, with 17 bases between them. CDR3 DNA sequence: TGTGCCAGCAGCGTAAATGGGGCAGGGTTGAGTGGCTACACCTTC. It specifies CASSVNGAGLSGYTF. The full variable domain, completed using reference TRBV9 and TRBJ1-2, is DSGVTQTPKHLITATGQRVTLRCSPRSGDLSVYWYQQSLDQGLQFLIQYYNGEERAKGNILERFSAQQFPDLHSELNLSSLELGDSALYFCASSVNGAGLSGYTFGSGTRLTVV.

The chain has TRBV10-1 and TRBJ2-3; maybe TRBD2 (6 bases). CDR3 size: 13 residues. V lost 3 bases and J lost 3, with 7 bases in between. From germline, CDR1 is WNHNN and CDR2 SYGVQD (reference sequence). For the CDR3, the DNA is TGCGCCAGCAGTGACGGGAGAACAGATACGCAGTATTTT. Its translation is CASSDGRTDTQYF.

The chain employs TRBV5-1 and TRBJ1-1, with TRBD1 identical over 9 bases. CDR1 SGHRS and CDR2 YFSETQ come from the germline V gene. This CDR3 has 15 residues. V gave up 0 bases and J gave up 4 bases; unmatched junction bases: 4. CDR3 DNA: TGCGCCAGCAGCTTGGCCAAGACAGGGGGCACTGAAGCTTTCTTT. Its protein is CASSLAKTGGTEAFF.

This clone was counted a few times. This chain connects TRBV7-9 to TRBJ2-3; 8 bases align to TRBD2. The CDR3 has 14 residues. With V trimmed by 2 bases and J by 6 bases, 4 bases remained unmatched. Germline V CDR1 and CDR2: SEHNR, FQNEAQ (reference sequence). Here the CDR3 reads CASSLRGGSDTQYF. CDR3 sequence (DNA): TGTGCCAGCAGCTTACGCGGGGGGTCGGATACGCAGTATTTT.

Remarks on this clone: One end of the junction varies from germline; a read error may be responsible. The rearrangement joins TRBV19 to TRBJ1-2; 7 nucleotides match TRBD1. Germline V gene data show CDR1 as LNHDA and CDR2 as SQIVND (reference sequence). The CDR3 is made up of 12 amino acids. The DNA for the CDR3 is TGTGCCAGTAGTGCATCCGGGACAGCACCAATTTTC. It is translated as CASSASGTAPIF. The variable domain in full, completed from reference TRBV19 and TRBJ1-2, reads DGGITQSPKYLFRKEGQNVTLSCEQNLNHDAMYWYRQDPGQGLRLIYYSQIVNDFQKGDIAEGYSVSREKKESFPLTVTSAQKNPTAFYLCASSASGTAPIFGSGTRLTVV.

The V and J genes are TRBV5-4 and TRBJ1-1; D gene uncertain. Germline-derived CDR1 and CDR2 are SGHNT and YYREEE (reference sequence). The CDR3 runs 15 residues. The V gene lost 0 bases and the J gene lost 1 base, with 10 bases spanning the gap. CDR3 in amino acids: CASSLVLGGNTEAFF. The DNA for the CDR3 is TGTGCCAGCAGCTTGGTTTTAGGAGGGAACACTGAAGCTTTCTTT.

This clone has only one observation. The chain joins TRBV9 to TRBJ1-6, with TRBD1 identical over 10 bases. J lost 7 bases, V lost 5 bases, and 6 bases had no gene match. This CDR3 has 15 residues. The germline CDR1 and CDR2 sequences are SGDLS and YYNGEE. CDR3 sequence reads: CASRTGTGVNSPLHF. CDR3 coding DNA: TGTGCCAGCAGGACGGGGACAGGGGTAAATTCACCCCTCCACTTT. Using reference TRBV9 and TRBJ1-6 for the parts outside the CDR3, the full variable domain is DSGVTQTPKHLITATGQRVTLRCSPRSGDLSVYWYQQSLDQGLQFLIQYYNGEERAKGNILERFSAQQFPDLHSELNLSSLELGDSALYFCASRTGTGVNSPLHFGNGTRLTVT.

This clone appeared once. This chain connects TRBV9 to TRBJ2-5; 7 bases agree with TRBD1. Germline CDR1 reads SGDLS; CDR2 reads YYNGEE. This CDR3 is 13 amino acids long. The junction had 4 bases not matched to a gene; V was cut back by 3 bases and J by 5 bases. Here the CDR3 reads CASSGYRGETQYF. CDR3 nucleotide sequence: TGTGCCAGCAGCGGATACAGGGGTGAGACCCAGTACTTC.

The chain joins TRBV28 to TRBJ2-1; D gene uncertain. The CDR3 has 13 amino acids. V was cut by 5 bases and J by 3 bases, with 8 bases left in between. CDR1 MDHEN and CDR2 SYDVKM come from the germline V gene. This CDR3 reads CASSTLGYNEQFF. CDR3 DNA: TGTGCCAGCAGTACCCTAGGCTACAATGAGCAGTTCTTC. Variable domain in full (rest from reference TRBV28 and TRBJ2-1): DVKVTQSSRYLVKRTGEKVFLECVQDMDHENMFWYRQDPGLGLRLIYFSYDVKMKEKGDIPEGYSVSREKKERFSLILESASTNQTSMYLCASSTLGYNEQFFGPGTRLTVL.

The genes are TRBV15 and TRBJ2-7; 10 bases are shared with TRBD1. This CDR3 comprises 14 residues. The germline gives CDR1 LNHNV, CDR2 YYDKDF (reference sequence). The V and J ends lost 5 bases and 4 bases, in that order; junction bases with no gene match: 5. The CDR3 sequence is CATSRGQGQYEQYF. The CDR3 region has the DNA TGTGCCACCAGCCGGGGACAGGGGCAGTACGAGCAGTACTTC. Based on the CDR3 plus reference TRBV15 and TRBJ2-7, the full variable domain is DAMVIQNPRYQVTQFGKPVTLSCSQTLNHNVMYWYQQKSSQAPKLLFHYYDKDFNNEADTPDNFQSRRPNTSFCFLDIRSPGLGDTAMYLCATSRGQGQYEQYFGPGTRLTVT.

This clone was seen once. The chain employs TRBV6-6 and TRBJ2-3; D perhaps matches TRBD2 (6 bases). The CDR3 totals 14 residues. The ends were cut back, 6 bases at V and 6 bases at J, with 16 bases in the middle. Germline values: CDR1 MNHNY, CDR2 SVGAGI (reference sequence). The CDR3 reads CASSSPREADTQYF. Here the CDR3 DNA reads TGTGCCAGCAGCTCCCCTAGGGAGGCCGATACGCAGTATTTT.

Worth noting for this clone: One end of the junction does not line up with germline, which may come from a read error. This rearrangement joins TRBV20-1 to TRBJ1-1, with a tentative D call TRBD1 (5 bases). CDR3 length equals 10 residues. Germline V gene sequence: CDR1 DFQATT, CDR2 SNEGSKA (reference sequence). CDR3 loop: CSAPIGVGLF. The DNA for the CDR3 is TGCAGTGCGCCTATAGGGGTGGGTCTCTTT.

This sequence joins TRBV5-4 and TRBJ2-5; 8 nucleotides agree with TRBD2. The CDR3 is 14 amino acids. Trimming took 4 bases from V and 4 from J; bases not matched to a gene: 6. CDR1 and CDR2 (germline): SGHNT, YYREEE (reference sequence). CDR3 in amino acids: CASSKPGLVETQYF. CDR3 nucleotide sequence: TGTGCCAGCAGCAAACCGGGACTAGTAGAGACCCAGTACTTC.

The chain recombines TRBV18 with TRBJ2-7; unclear D gene. This CDR3 is 14 amino acids long. V shed 3 bases and J shed 0 bases, with 9 bases lying between them. CDR1 KGHSH and CDR2 LQKENI come from the germline V gene. This CDR3 is CASSPGLSSYEQYF. CDR3 sequence (DNA): TGTGCCAGCTCACCTGGCCTTTCCTCCTACGAGCAGTACTTC. Drawing the rest from reference TRBV18 and TRBJ2-7, the complete variable domain is NAGVMQNPRHLVRRRGQEARLRCSPMKGHSHVYWYRQLPEEGLKFMVYLQKENIIDESGMPKERFSAEFPKEGPSILRIQQVVRGDSAAYFCASSPGLSSYEQYFGPGTRLTVT.

The CDR3 loop reads CASSIFASGANVLTF. CDR3 bases: TGTGCCAGTAGTATTTTCGCGTCTGGGGCCAACGTCCTGACTTTC. The V call is TRBV19, the J call TRBJ2-6, with D unresolved. Germline values: CDR1 LNHDA, CDR2 SQIVND (reference sequence). This CDR3 region has 15 residues. V was clipped by 3 bases and J by 1 base, with 7 bases between them.

The CDR3 region is CATNEAEQGASYNEQFF. DNA for the CDR3: TGTGCCACCAATGAAGCAGAACAGGGGGCATCCTACAATGAGCAGTTCTTC. V is TRBV15 and J is TRBJ2-1, with 9 bases identical to TRBD1. V lost 7 bases and J lost 1; bases outside the gene matches: 11. The CDR3 covers 17 residues. Germline lookup yields CDR1 LNHNV and CDR2 YYDKDF (reference sequence).

The V and J genes are TRBV10-1 and TRBJ2-2; TRBD2 agrees at 8 bases. Trimming removed 6 bases from V and 1 base from J; junction bases left unmatched: 4. The germline V gene encodes CDR1 WNHNN and CDR2 SYGVQD (reference sequence). The CDR3 covers 15 residues. CDR3 amino acids: CASRDSGKNTGELFF. The CDR3 DNA follows: TGCGCCAGCAGGGATAGCGGGAAGAACACCGGGGAGCTGTTTTTT.

The gene calls are TRBV19 and TRBJ2-5, with D maybe TRBD2 (6 bases). Per germline, CDR1 LNHDA and CDR2 SQIVND (reference sequence). The V and J ends lost 1 base and 5 bases respectively, with 11 bases between them. This CDR3 comprises 14 residues. In nucleotides, the CDR3 is TGTGCCAGTAGTATAGGTGGGGGGTCGGAGACCCAGTACTTC. As protein: CASSIGGGSETQYF.

The chain couples TRBV19 to TRBJ2-3; D is possibly TRBD2 (6 bases). This CDR3 comprises 15 residues. V was shortened by 3 bases and J by 0 bases, with 10 bases between the two germline ends. Looked up from germline, CDR1 is LNHDA and CDR2 is SQIVND (reference sequence). The CDR3 coding sequence is TGTGCCAGTAGTATTGGGGGGACTAGCACAGATACGCAGTATTTT. Protein: CASSIGGTSTDTQYF.